This T cell receptor beta chain was recorded in a study of blood T cell repertoires in COVID-19. About the study: Spain, Italy and the United States supplied samples that represented acute and convalescent COVID-19. T cells, B-cell-depleted T cells, or PBMCs provided the cDNA or gDNA that served as material.

Recruited during active infection, patients (from Seattle) were subsequently followed longitudinally. Authors' data handling: Reference gene primer amplification gave estimated nucleated cell counts. Repertoires were generated with immunoSEQ multiplex PCR, while TCRdb's copy carries only in-frame clones and drops some. V, J and clone size reflect that table, while D and trimming were determined from the DNA. This sample yields 200,000 to 250,000 clones, of which approximately 90% are seen a single time; roughly 2.5% belongs to the top ten. Per germline, CDR1 LNHDA and CDR2 SQIVND (reference sequence). CDR3 size: 18 residues. After removal of 5 bases from V and 4 bases from J, the junction contained 19 bases not matched to a gene.

The chain couples TRBV19 to TRBJ1-2, with 7 bases lining up with TRBD1. Sequencing input: peripheral blood. This sequence originates from a man younger than 45 with COVID-19, enrolled during active disease. CDR3 DNA sequence: TGTGCCAGTAGTTTTGACCGGGACAGAGACAGCCAGGGCTATGGCTACACCTTC. Amino acids: CASSFDRDRDSQGYGYTF.